This T cell receptor beta chain was sequenced in a study of CD8 T cells in ankylosing spondylitis. The CDR3 runs to 14 residues. From germline, CDR1 is SGDLS and CDR2 YYNGEE. Trimming pared 4 bases from V and 0 bases from J, leaving 10 bases between. This clonotype was counted at least ten times. TCRdb analysed the 5' RACE reads with MiXCR anew, one entry per CDR3 protein. The data hold tens of thousands of distinct CDR3 sequences, with 2.5% observed a single time. This receptor was taken from a female donor with ankylosing spondylitis or in good health (not recorded which). This sequence joins TRBV9 and TRBJ1-1; D gene ambiguous. The sequenced sample consisted of blood, either unsorted or a sorted T cell fraction (not recorded which). CDR3 DNA: TGTGCCAGCAGCCCCGAAATGTTGAACACTGAAGCTTTCTTT. Translated: CASSPEMLNTEAFF.